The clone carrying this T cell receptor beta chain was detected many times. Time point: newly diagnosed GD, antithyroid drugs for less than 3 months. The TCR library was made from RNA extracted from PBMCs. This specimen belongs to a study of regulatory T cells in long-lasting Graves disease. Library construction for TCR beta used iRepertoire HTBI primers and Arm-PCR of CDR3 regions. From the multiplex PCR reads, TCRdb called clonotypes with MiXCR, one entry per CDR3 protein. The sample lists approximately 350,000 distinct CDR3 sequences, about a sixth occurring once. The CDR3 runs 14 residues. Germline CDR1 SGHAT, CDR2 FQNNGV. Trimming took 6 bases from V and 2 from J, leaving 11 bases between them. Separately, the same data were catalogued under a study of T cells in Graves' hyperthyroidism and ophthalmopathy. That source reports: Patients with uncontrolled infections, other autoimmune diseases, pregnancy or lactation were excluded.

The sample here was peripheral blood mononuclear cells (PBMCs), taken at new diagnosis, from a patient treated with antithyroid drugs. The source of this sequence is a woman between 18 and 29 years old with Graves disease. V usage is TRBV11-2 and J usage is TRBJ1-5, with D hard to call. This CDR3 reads CASSSRPGNQPQHF. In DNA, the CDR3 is TGTGCCAGCAGTTCCCGGCCGGGCAATCAGCCCCAGCATTTT.